This passage covers 27 T cell receptor beta chains from one sample sequenced in a study of cytomegalovirus exposure and HLA in healthy donors. Data came from immunoSEQ multiplex PCR; TCRdb stores just in-frame clones and leaves some out. The sample lists 100,000 to 150,000 clones; roughly 95% were seen once. Sequences were obtained from PBMCs. These receptors were obtained from a man younger than 35 in good health and CMV-seronegative.

The DNA for the CDR3 is TGTGCCAGCAGTCGAGGACTAGCGGGAGTGGAGACCCAGTACTTC. Its protein product is CASSRGLAGVETQYF. This chain joins TRBV7-3 and TRBJ2-5; 13 nucleotides match TRBD2. Germline V lookup: CDR1 SGHTA, CDR2 FQGTGA. This CDR3 comprises 15 residues. Germline trimming cut 6 bases from V and 5 bases from J; bases unmatched to any gene: 6.

The rearrangement joins TRBV11-3 to TRBJ1-2; D gene ambiguous. Trimming cost V 2 bases and J 8 bases, with 15 bases left between them. This CDR3 is built from 14 residues. CDR1 and CDR2 from the germline V gene are SGHNT and YENEEA. DNA of the CDR3: TGTGCCAGCAGCTTACACTACGGTGTTATCGGCTACACCTTC. Protein: CASSLHYGVIGYTF.

This clone was found once. The chain links TRBV9 to TRBJ1-2, with 7 bases identical to TRBD1. In germline, CDR1 is SGDLS, CDR2 YYNGEE. V was clipped by 0 bases and J by 7 bases; unmatched bases: 6. The CDR3 totals 14 residues. The CDR3 reads CASSVETGRSGYTF. The CDR3 bases are TGTGCCAGCAGCGTAGAGACAGGGAGAAGTGGCTACACCTTC.

This chain joins TRBV30 and TRBJ1-1; the D gene is possibly TRBD1 (5 bases). Trimming took 4 bases from V and 0 from J, leaving 9 bases between them. Germline CDR1 is GTSNPN and CDR2 is SVGIG (reference sequence). The CDR3 extends over 13 amino acids. In DNA, the CDR3 is TGTGCCTGGATAACAGGTATGAACACTGAAGCTTTCTTT. Translated: CAWITGMNTEAFF.

The rearrangement joins TRBV10-3 to TRBJ2-1; maybe TRBD2 (6 bases). The V gene's germline CDR1 is ENHRY and CDR2 SYGVKD. The CDR3 consists of 15 residues. With 6 bases removed from V and 2 bases from J, the gap between germline ends came to 14 bases. The CDR3 nucleotides read TGTGCCATCAGACCCCCAGCGGGCCCCTACAATGAGCAGTTCTTC. Translated: CAIRPPAGPYNEQFF.

The V call is TRBV9, the J call TRBJ1-2; tentatively, D is TRBD1 (6 bases). There are 15 residues in the CDR3. Germline V gene lookup returns CDR1 SGDLS and CDR2 YYNGEE. The ends were cut back, 1 base at V and 4 bases at J, with 14 bases in the middle. The CDR3 spells CASSVSGGGSYGYTF. CDR3 DNA: TGTGCCAGCAGCGTATCGGGGGGCGGCAGCTATGGCTACACCTTC.

The CDR3 nucleotides read TGTGCCAGCAGTTTAGCGGGAGGGGGAAATGAGCAGTTCTTC. It yields the protein CASSLAGGGNEQFF. The V gene is TRBV2, the J gene TRBJ2-1, with 11 positions matching TRBD2. J lost 7 bases, V lost 5 bases, and 4 bases had no gene match. Germline-derived CDR1 and CDR2 are SNHLY and FYNNEI. The CDR3 spans 14 residues.

DNA for the CDR3: TGCAGCGTTGAAGTCGTGGACAGGGGCGAAAGGGATGAAGCTTTCTTT. It specifies CSVEVVDRGERDEAFF. V gene TRBV29-1 combines with J gene TRBJ1-1; 9 bases match TRBD1. The CDR3 covers 16 residues. V gave up 1 base and J gave up 7 bases; unmatched junction bases: 13. The germline V gene has CDR1 SQVTM and CDR2 ANQGSEA.

The chain joins TRBV23-1 to TRBJ1-3; tentatively, D is TRBD1 (6 bases). TRBV23-1 is an ORF, and what it does is uncertain. CDR3 length equals 16 residues. Trimming removed 4 bases at V and 4 bases at J, with 17 bases between. CDR3 amino acids: CASSLRGPGQGNTIYF. The DNA for the CDR3 is TGCGCCAGCAGTCTTCGAGGTCCAGGACAGGGAAACACCATATATTTT.

This chain connects TRBV7-3 to TRBJ2-1, with 11 bases lining up with TRBD2. This CDR3 spans 15 amino acids. Trimming removed 4 bases from V and 7 bases from J; junction bases left unmatched: 6. The V gene's germline CDR1 is SGHTA and CDR2 FQGTGA. The DNA of the CDR3 is TGTGCCAGCAGCTCCCCGGGACTAGCGGCGAATGAGCAGTTCTTC. Its protein product is CASSSPGLAANEQFF.

Only one count was recorded for this clone. This sequence joins TRBV27 and TRBJ2-3; 10 bases map to TRBD2. Losses at the gene ends were 5 bases for V and 5 bases for J; bases not matched to a gene: 16. The CDR3 is 18 amino acids. Germline V lookup: CDR1 MNHEY, CDR2 SMNVEV (reference sequence). CDR3 sequence: CASSLDKTPGLAKDTQYF. The CDR3 DNA reads as TGTGCCAGCAGTCTCGACAAAACTCCGGGACTAGCGAAAGATACGCAGTATTTT.

V gene TRBV9 combines with J gene TRBJ2-1; 8 positions agree with TRBD1. Germline CDR1 reads SGDLS; CDR2 reads YYNGEE. The CDR3 runs 17 residues. V trimming: 2 bases; J trimming: 0 bases; junction bases outside the gene matches: 7. The CDR3 DNA reads TGTGCCAGCAGCGTTTCAGGGGGCCTCCCCTCCTACAATGAGCAGTTCTTC. Translation gives CASSVSGGLPSYNEQFF.

This rearrangement joins TRBV7-2 to TRBJ1-1, with TRBD1 matching 7 bases. CDR3 length: 14 residues. Germline V CDR1 and CDR2: SGHTA, FQGNSA. The V segment lost 2 bases and the J segment 3 bases; nucleotides outside the gene matches: 3. This CDR3 is CASSLTQGDTEAFF. DNA for the CDR3: TGTGCCAGCAGCTTAACGCAGGGGGACACTGAAGCTTTCTTT.

The rearrangement links TRBV5-1 to TRBJ2-7; 9 bases match TRBD2. From germline, CDR1 is SGHRS and CDR2 YFSETQ. This CDR3 spans 19 amino acids. Trimming took 4 bases from V and 0 from J; bases not matched to a gene: 17. The CDR3 protein is CASSPGTSLVALSSYEQYF. The CDR3 DNA follows: TGCGCCAGCAGCCCCGGGACTAGCTTAGTAGCACTCAGCTCCTACGAGCAGTACTTC.

The genes are TRBV9 and TRBJ1-1; D is possibly TRBD1 (5 bases). The CDR3 has 13 residues. V was trimmed by 5 bases and J by 1 base, leaving 9 bases between them. CDR1 and CDR2 from the germline V gene are SGDLS and YYNGEE. CDR3 amino acids: CASRSQGNTEAFF. In DNA, the CDR3 is TGTGCCAGCAGGAGTCAGGGGAACACTGAAGCTTTCTTT. Complete variable domain (other parts from reference TRBV9 and TRBJ1-1): DSGVTQTPKHLITATGQRVTLRCSPRSGDLSVYWYQQSLDQGLQFLIQYYNGEERAKGNILERFSAQQFPDLHSELNLSSLELGDSALYFCASRSQGNTEAFFGQGTRLTVV.

This chain uses TRBV4-1 with TRBJ2-3; the D is unclear. V was pared by 0 bases and J by 3 bases, with 13 bases between. The length of the CDR3 is 16 residues. The germline gives CDR1 MGHRA, CDR2 YSYEKL. CDR3 region: CASSQETARPTDTQYF. CDR3 in DNA: TGCGCCAGCAGCCAAGAGACGGCTAGACCGACAGATACGCAGTATTTT.

The rearrangement joins TRBV7-9 to TRBJ1-2; D might be TRBD1 (5 bases). This CDR3 has 14 residues. Germline-derived CDR1 and CDR2 are SEHNR and FQNEAQ (reference sequence). V was shortened by 5 bases and J by 7 bases, with 17 bases between the two germline ends. The CDR3 DNA sequence: TGTGCCAGCAGCCGGGGGACGGCTCTGCTTGGCTACACCTTC. Amino acids: CASSRGTALLGYTF.

The chain joins TRBV21-1 to TRBJ2-5; the tabulated D call, TRBD1, remains unverified against the DNA. TRBV21-1 is described as a pseudogene. CDR3 length: 14 residues. The CDR3 region has the DNA TGTGCCAGCAGCAAGGGACAGGGAGTAGGGACCCAGTACTTC. This sequence encodes CASSKGQGVGTQYF.

CDR3 nucleotides: TGTGCCAGCAGTGATGACAGTCACTCTGCTTTCTTT. This sequence encodes CASSDDSHSAFF. The rearrangement joins TRBV28 to TRBJ1-1; weak D call: TRBD1 (5 bases). Trimming stripped 5 bases from V and 11 bases from J, with 15 bases between. The germline gives CDR1 MDHEN, CDR2 SYDVKM. This CDR3 comprises 12 residues.

CDR3 nucleotide sequence: TGTGCCAGCAGCTTGAAGAGGGCGGACAGCCCCTCCTATGGCTACACCTTC. Protein sequence: CASSLKRADSPSYGYTF. The chain has TRBV5-4 and TRBJ1-2, with D possibly TRBD1 on 6 matching bases. CDR3 length: 17 amino acids. Looked up from germline, CDR1 is SGHNT and CDR2 is YYREEE (reference sequence). Trimming took 1 base from V and 4 from J, leaving 20 bases between them.

The gene calls are TRBV6-5 and TRBJ1-5, with D possibly TRBD1 on 6 matching bases. In germline, CDR1 is MNHEY, CDR2 SVGAGI. Trimming took 4 bases from V and 2 from J, leaving 12 bases between them. The CDR3 is 15 amino acids. The CDR3 sequence: CASSSGTRGNQPQHF. The CDR3 DNA reads as TGTGCCAGCAGTTCCGGGACAAGGGGCAATCAGCCCCAGCATTTT.

The rearrangement uses TRBV7-2 and TRBJ2-7; 11 bases map to TRBD2. CDR1 is SGHTA, CDR2 FQGNSA, per germline. This CDR3 has 15 amino acids. Germline trimming cut 4 bases from V and 3 bases from J; bases unmatched to any gene: 5. CDR3 DNA sequence: TGTGCCAGCAGCTCCGGGACTAGCGGCATCTACGAGCAGTACTTC. Translated, it gives CASSSGTSGIYEQYF.

This chain connects TRBV27 to TRBJ2-3; TRBD1 agrees at 8 bases. Trimming removed 3 bases from V and 6 bases from J; junction bases left unmatched: 8. Looked up from germline, CDR1 is MNHEY and CDR2 is SMNVEV (reference sequence). This CDR3 contains 15 residues. The CDR3 protein is CASSLTGARRDTQYF. DNA of the CDR3: TGTGCCAGCAGTTTGACAGGGGCTAGGAGGGATACGCAGTATTTT.

V gene TRBV7-2 combines with J gene TRBJ1-1, with 7 bases that match TRBD1. Trimming took 2 bases from V and 4 from J; bases not matched to a gene: 1. This CDR3 contains 13 residues. Per germline, CDR1 SGHTA and CDR2 FQGNSA. CDR3 loop: CASSLSGGTEAFF. CDR3 DNA sequence: TGTGCCAGCAGCTTATCAGGGGGCACTGAAGCTTTCTTT.

This chain joins TRBV18 and TRBJ1-5, with a tentative D call TRBD1 (6 bases). This CDR3 spans 15 amino acids. Trimming took 5 bases from V and 3 from J, leaving 14 bases between them. Germline V gene lookup returns CDR1 KGHSH and CDR2 LQKENI. CDR3 in DNA: TGTGCCAGCTCATCTCGGACAGACCCCAATCAGCCCCAGCATTTT. Protein: CASSSRTDPNQPQHF.

V and J are TRBV4-3 and TRBJ2-7, with TRBD2 matching over 10 bases. CDR3 length: 16 amino acids. Germline CDR1 reads LGHNA; CDR2 reads YSLEER. V shed 0 bases, J shed 3 bases, and the junction held 5 bases outside the gene matches. For the CDR3, the DNA is TGCGCCAGCAGCCAAGATCGGCTAGCGGGGGACTACGAGCAGTACTTC. Its protein is CASSQDRLAGDYEQYF.

With regard to this clone: This sample includes further DNA sequences coding for the same CDR3. This chain connects TRBV7-2 to TRBJ1-5; TRBD1 is a possible D gene (5 bases). This CDR3 has 15 residues. The germline V gene encodes CDR1 SGHTA and CDR2 FQGNSA. V gave up 5 bases and J gave up 2 bases, with 13 bases separating them. The CDR3 DNA reads as TGTGCCAGCAGCAGTCAGGGTAGTGGCAATCAGCCCCAGCATTTT. Amino acids: CASSSQGSGNQPQHF.